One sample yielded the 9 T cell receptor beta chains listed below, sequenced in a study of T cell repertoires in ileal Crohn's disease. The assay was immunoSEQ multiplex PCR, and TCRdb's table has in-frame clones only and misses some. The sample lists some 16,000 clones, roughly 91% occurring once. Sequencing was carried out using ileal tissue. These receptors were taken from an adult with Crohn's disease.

In DNA, the CDR3 is TGTGCCAGCAGTGGAGGGCGGCAGAAAGGAAACAATGAGCAGTTCTTC. It translates to CASSGGRQKGNNEQFF. The chain uses TRBV2 and TRBJ2-1; maybe TRBD2 (5 bases). From germline, CDR1 is SNHLY and CDR2 FYNNEI. V shed 4 bases and J shed 5 bases, with 18 bases lying between them. The CDR3 has 16 amino acids.

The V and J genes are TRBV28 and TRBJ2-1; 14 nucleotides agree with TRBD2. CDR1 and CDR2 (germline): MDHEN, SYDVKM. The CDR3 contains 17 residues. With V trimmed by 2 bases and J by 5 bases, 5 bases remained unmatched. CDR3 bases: TGTGCCAGCAGTTTAGGACTAGCGGGGGGCCTAGACAATGAGCAGTTCTTC. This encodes CASSLGLAGGLDNEQFF. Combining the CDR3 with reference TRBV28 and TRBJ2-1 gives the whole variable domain DVKVTQSSRYLVKRTGEKVFLECVQDMDHENMFWYRQDPGLGLRLIYFSYDVKMKEKGDIPEGYSVSREKKERFSLILESASTNQTSMYLCASSLGLAGGLDNEQFFGPGTRLTVL.

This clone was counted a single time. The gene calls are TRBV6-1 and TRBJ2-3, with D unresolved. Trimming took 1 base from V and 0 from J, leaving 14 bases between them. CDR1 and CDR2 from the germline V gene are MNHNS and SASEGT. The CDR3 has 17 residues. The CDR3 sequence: CASSEELPFTSTDTQYF. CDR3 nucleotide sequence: TGTGCCAGCAGTGAAGAGCTTCCGTTCACTAGCACAGATACGCAGTATTTT.

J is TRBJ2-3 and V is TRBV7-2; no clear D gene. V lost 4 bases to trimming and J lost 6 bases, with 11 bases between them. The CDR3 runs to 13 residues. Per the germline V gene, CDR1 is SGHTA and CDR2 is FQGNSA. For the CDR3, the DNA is TGTGCCAGCAGCTCAACCCCCCGGGATACGCAGTATTTT. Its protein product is CASSSTPRDTQYF.

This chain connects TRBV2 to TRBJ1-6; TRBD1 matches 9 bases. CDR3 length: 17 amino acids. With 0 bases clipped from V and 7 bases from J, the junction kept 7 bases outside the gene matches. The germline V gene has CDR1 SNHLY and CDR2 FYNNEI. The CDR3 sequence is CASSEADYRGPNSPLHF. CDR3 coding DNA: TGTGCCAGCAGTGAAGCAGACTACAGGGGGCCCAATTCACCCCTCCACTTT.

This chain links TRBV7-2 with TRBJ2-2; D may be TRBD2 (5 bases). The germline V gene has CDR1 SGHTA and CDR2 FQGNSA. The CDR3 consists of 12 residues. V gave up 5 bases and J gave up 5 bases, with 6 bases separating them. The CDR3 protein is CASSRGTGELFF. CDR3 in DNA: TGTGCCAGCAGCCGAGGGACCGGGGAGCTGTTTTTT.

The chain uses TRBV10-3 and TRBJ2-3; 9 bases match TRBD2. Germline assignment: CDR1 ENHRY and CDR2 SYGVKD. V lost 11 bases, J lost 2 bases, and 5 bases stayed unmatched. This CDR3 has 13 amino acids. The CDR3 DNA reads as TGTGCCGTCCTAGCGGGGCCCACAGATACGCAGTATTTT. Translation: CAVLAGPTDTQYF.

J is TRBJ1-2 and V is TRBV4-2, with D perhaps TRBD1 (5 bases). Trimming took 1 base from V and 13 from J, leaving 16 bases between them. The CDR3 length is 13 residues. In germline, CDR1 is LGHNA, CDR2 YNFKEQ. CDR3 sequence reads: CASSQGGASRRTF. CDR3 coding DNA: TGTGCCAGCAGCCAAGGGGGCGCCTCCCGGCGCACCTTC.

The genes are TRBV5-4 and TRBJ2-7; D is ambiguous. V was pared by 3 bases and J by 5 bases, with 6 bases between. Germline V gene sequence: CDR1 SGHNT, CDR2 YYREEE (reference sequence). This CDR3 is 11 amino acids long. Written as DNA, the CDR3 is TGTGCCAGCAGCTCCCACAACGAGCAGTACTTC. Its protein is CASSSHNEQYF.